The T cell receptor beta chain under discussion was sequenced for a study of metastatic and nonmetastatic thyroid tumors. Looking at the study overall: Samples came from malignant and benign thyroid patients, and repertoires were compared across blood and tumor or nodule tissue. Overall study findings and caveats: Benign nodules reportedly had significantly lower TCR beta diversity than malignant thyroid tumors in blood and tumor.

Ahead of thyroid surgery, no patient had received treatment of any kind. TCRdb redid the clone calls on the PCR reads using MiXCR. The data contain 8,700 or so clones, 25% to 30% of them seen just once; the ten biggest clones take up 21%. Many counts were recorded for this clone. Its specificity is unknown. Trimming at V came to 6 bases and at J to 5 bases, leaving 10 bases not matched to a gene. The CDR3 has 16 amino acids. Germline V lookup: CDR1 MNHNS, CDR2 SASEGT. The chain carries TRBV6-1 and TRBJ2-1; 10 nucleotides line up with TRBD2. This receptor was obtained from a female donor with papillary thyroid cancer or a benign thyroid nodule (not recorded which). Some clones in this sample may be carry-over from other donors' samples. The sequenced material came from tumor tissue. The CDR3 loop is CASSSYGLADDNEQFF. CDR3 bases: TGTGCCAGCAGCTCCTATGGACTAGCGGATGACAATGAGCAGTTCTTC.